The 16 T cell receptor beta chains in this list originate from one sample, sequenced in a study of T-cell reconstitution after alpha-beta-depleted transplantation in children. This sample's TCRbeta library carried unique molecular identifier barcodes. TCRdb reprocessed the PCR reads via MiXCR and lists one record per CDR3 protein. The repertoire includes hundreds of thousands of distinct CDR3 sequences, approximately 16% of them detected once, and around 0.96% sits in the top ten. This material consisted of PBMCs from the stem cell graft donor, taken from the stem cell graft. The receptor set was obtained from a human donor who donated a stem cell graft to a child with acute myeloid leukemia.

The CDR3 reads CASSEASPYEQYV. The DNA of the CDR3 is TGTGCCAGCAGTGAGGCCAGCCCCTACGAGCAGTACGTC. This chain joins TRBV6-1 and TRBJ2-7; no reliable D call. The CDR3 consists of 13 residues. V lost 3 bases and J lost 2, with 8 bases in between. Germline assignment: CDR1 MNHNS and CDR2 SASEGT.

The chain is built from TRBV6-5 and TRBJ2-3, with 7 bases identical to TRBD1. The germline CDR1 and CDR2 sequences are MNHEY and SVGAGI. V shed 4 bases and J 9 bases; nucleotides not matched to a gene: 13. The CDR3 length is 15 residues. The CDR3 here is CASSSRDSRRGTQYF. CDR3 DNA: TGTGCCAGCAGTTCCCGGGACAGCCGAAGAGGAACGCAGTATTTT.

This chain uses TRBV2 with TRBJ2-2; no clear D gene. CDR3 length: 15 amino acids. V lost 3 bases, J lost 2 bases, and 10 bases lay in between. Germline V lookup: CDR1 SNHLY, CDR2 FYNNEI. Written as DNA, the CDR3 is TGTGCCAGCAGTGAGGCGTCTGTAAACACCGGGGAGCTGTTTTTT. Protein sequence: CASSEASVNTGELFF.

This clonotype was seen more than once but under ten times. The rearrangement links TRBV7-8 to TRBJ2-5; 11 bases are a match to TRBD2. The CDR3 runs 15 residues. Trimming at V came to 5 bases and at J to 1 base, leaving 3 bases not matched to a gene. Germline CDR1 SGHVS, CDR2 FQNEAQ. The CDR3 is CASSSSGGVQETQYF. CDR3 nucleotide sequence: TGTGCCAGCAGCAGTAGCGGGGGGGTCCAAGAGACCCAGTACTTC.

The chain recombines TRBV10-2 with TRBJ1-3; unclear D gene. Between the trimmed V and J ends, which lost 8 bases and 4 bases, there was a span of 3 bases. Looked up from germline, CDR1 is WSHSY and CDR2 is SAAADI. The CDR3 has 10 residues. The CDR3 reads CASGGNTIYF. As DNA, the CDR3 is TGCGCCAGCGGGGGAAACACCATATATTTT.

This clonotype was counted between two and nine times. This chain joins TRBV7-7 and TRBJ2-7, with D tentatively TRBD1 (6 bases). The CDR3 runs 12 residues. Trimming took off 5 bases at V and 6 bases at J, with 11 bases between the two ends. The germline V gene has CDR1 SSHAT and CDR2 FNYEAQ (reference sequence). Written as DNA, the CDR3 is TGTGCCAGCAGCAATACAGGGCGCGAGCAGTACTTC. It encodes CASSNTGREQYF.

This clonotype showed up just a few times. The chain is built from TRBV15 and TRBJ1-1; D is unresolved. Between the trimmed V and J ends, which lost 3 bases and 1 base, there was a span of 12 bases. Germline V gene data show CDR1 as LNHNV and CDR2 as YYDKDF (reference sequence). This CDR3 spans 15 amino acids. The CDR3 here is CATSRAAASNTEAFF. In DNA, the CDR3 is TGTGCCACCAGCAGGGCAGCGGCTTCGAACACTGAAGCTTTCTTT.

This clonotype was counted many times. The chain carries TRBV6-4 and TRBJ2-3; the match to TRBD2 covers 13 bases. The CDR3 loop spans 19 amino acids. V gave up 6 bases and J gave up 5 bases; unmatched junction bases: 17. In germline, CDR1 is MRHNA, CDR2 SNTAGT. CDR3 amino acids: CASSPLPKWTSGGGDTQYF. The CDR3 DNA reads as TGTGCCAGCAGCCCCCTGCCCAAATGGACTAGCGGGGGTGGAGATACGCAGTATTTT.

This clonotype was seen repeatedly, ten times or more. V and J are TRBV20-1 and TRBJ2-7; the D gene is possibly TRBD1 (5 bases). The germline V gene has CDR1 DFQATT and CDR2 SNEGSKA (reference sequence). The ends were cut back, 7 bases at V and 3 bases at J, with 13 bases in the middle. CDR3 size: 12 residues. CDR3 residues: CSGVGRNYEQYV. The CDR3 DNA follows: TGCAGTGGGGTGGGGCGGAACTACGAGCAGTACGTC.

The chain joins TRBV19 to TRBJ1-5; no firm D call. The V gene's germline CDR1 is LNHDA and CDR2 SQIVND (reference sequence). V gave up 3 bases and J gave up 2 bases, with 8 bases separating them. The CDR3 contains 14 residues. Written as DNA, the CDR3 is TGTGCCAGTAGTATTAGCCCCGGCAATCAGCCCCAGCATTTT. It is translated as CASSISPGNQPQHF.

This clonotype has a count of ten or more. The J gene is TRBJ2-1, the V gene TRBV12-3 or TRBV12-4; 14 bases are a match to TRBD2. CDR3 length equals 16 residues. The J segment lost 7 bases and the V segment lost 6 bases, leaving 8 bases of the junction unmatched. The CDR3 spells CASSPSTSGGANEQFF. Written as DNA, the CDR3 is TGTGCCAGCAGCCCATCGACTAGCGGGGGGGCTAATGAGCAGTTCTTC.

The CDR3 loop is CASSRYTWGVQETQYF. The DNA for the CDR3 is TGTGCCAGCAGTCGTTATACCTGGGGAGTACAAGAGACCCAGTACTTC. This chain uses TRBV13 with TRBJ2-5, with D maybe TRBD2 (5 bases). Trimming pared 6 bases from V and 2 bases from J, leaving 19 bases between. The CDR3 totals 16 residues. The germline V gene has CDR1 PRHDT and CDR2 FYEKMQ (reference sequence). Together with reference TRBV13 and TRBJ2-5, the CDR3 gives the full variable domain: AAGVIQSPRHLIKEKRETATLKCYPIPRHDTVYWYQQGPGQDPQFLISFYEKMQSDKGSIPDRFSAQQFSDYHSELNMSSLELGDSALYFCASSRYTWGVQETQYFGPGTRLLVL.

This clonotype was recorded a few times. J is TRBJ1-2 and V is TRBV20-1; TRBD1 might be the D (5 bases). CDR1 is DFQATT, CDR2 SNEGSKA, per germline (reference sequence). V lost 6 bases to trimming and J lost 8 bases, with 22 bases between them. This CDR3 is 14 amino acids long. The CDR3 DNA reads TGCAGTGCCACCCCGGCGGGCCTCGGGGGAGGCTACACCTTC. Amino acid sequence: CSATPAGLGGGYTF.

This chain links TRBV5-5 with TRBJ2-1; 11 nucleotides agree with TRBD2. This CDR3 comprises 17 residues. From germline, CDR1 is SGHKS and CDR2 YYEKEE (reference sequence). With 2 bases clipped from V and 3 bases from J, the junction kept 7 bases outside the gene matches. CDR3 nucleotides: TGTGCCAGCAGCTTTATACTAGCGGGGGCCTACTACAATGAGCAGTTCTTC. This gives the protein CASSFILAGAYYNEQFF.

This clonotype was observed a few times. The chain joins TRBV20-1 to TRBJ1-5, with TRBD1 as a possible D gene (5 bases). CDR1 and CDR2 from the germline V gene are DFQATT and SNEGSKA (reference sequence). The CDR3 covers 13 residues. Between the trimmed V and J ends, which lost 6 bases and 3 bases, there was a span of 12 bases. In DNA form, the CDR3 reads TGCAGTGCCGCCCGGGGGGTCAATCAGCCCCAGCATTTT. It encodes CSAARGVNQPQHF.

This clonotype was found many times. The chain links TRBV5-1 to TRBJ2-2; no clear D gene. Germline assignment: CDR1 SGHRS and CDR2 YFSETQ. There are 14 residues in the CDR3. V was pared by 2 bases and J by 9 bases, with 14 bases between. The CDR3 bases are TGCGCCAGCAGCTTACCCCCCCGAGGAAGGGAGCTGTTTTTT. Translation: CASSLPPRGRELFF.